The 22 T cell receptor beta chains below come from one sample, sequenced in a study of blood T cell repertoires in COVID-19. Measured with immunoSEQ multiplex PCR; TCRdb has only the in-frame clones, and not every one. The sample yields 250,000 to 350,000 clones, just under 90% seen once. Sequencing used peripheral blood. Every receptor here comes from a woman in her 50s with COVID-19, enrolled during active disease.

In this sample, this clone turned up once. CDR3 nucleotides: TGTGCCAGCAGCGGGGACTGGACCCGGCAGTACTTC. The encoded protein is CASSGDWTRQYF. The chain has TRBV2 and TRBJ2-7; maybe TRBD2 (6 bases). The CDR3 covers 12 residues. From germline, CDR1 is SNHLY and CDR2 FYNNEI. V gave up 6 bases and J gave up 9 bases, with 15 bases separating them.

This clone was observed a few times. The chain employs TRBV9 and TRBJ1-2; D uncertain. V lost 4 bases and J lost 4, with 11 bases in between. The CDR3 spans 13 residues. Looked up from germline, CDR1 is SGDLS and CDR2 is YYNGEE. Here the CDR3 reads CASSQTEVYGYTF. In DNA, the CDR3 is TGTGCCAGCAGCCAGACGGAGGTCTATGGCTACACCTTC.

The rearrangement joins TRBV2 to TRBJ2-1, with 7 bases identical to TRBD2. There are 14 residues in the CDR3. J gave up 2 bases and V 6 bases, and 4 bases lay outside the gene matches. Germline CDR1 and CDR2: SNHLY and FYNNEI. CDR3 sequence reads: CASRASGPYNEQFF. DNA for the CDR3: TGTGCCAGCAGAGCTAGCGGTCCCTACAATGAGCAGTTCTTC.

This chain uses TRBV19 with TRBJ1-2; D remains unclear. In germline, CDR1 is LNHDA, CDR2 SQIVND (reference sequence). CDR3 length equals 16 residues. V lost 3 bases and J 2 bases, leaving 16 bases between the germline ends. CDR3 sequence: CASSILSRGTNYGYTF. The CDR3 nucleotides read TGTGCCAGTAGTATCCTTTCTCGGGGTACCAACTATGGCTACACCTTC.

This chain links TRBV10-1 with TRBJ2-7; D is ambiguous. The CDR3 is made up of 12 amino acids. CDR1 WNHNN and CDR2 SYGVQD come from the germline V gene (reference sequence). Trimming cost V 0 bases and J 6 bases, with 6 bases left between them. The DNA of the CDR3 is TGCGCCAGCAGTGAGTCCAGCGTCGAGCAGTACTTC. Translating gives CASSESSVEQYF.

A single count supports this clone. The CDR3 DNA is TGTGCCAGCTCACCAGTTAGTATCGACACCGGCTCTGGAAACACCATATATTTT. Residues: CASSPVSIDTGSGNTIYF. V gene TRBV18 combines with J gene TRBJ1-3; D not resolved. Trimming stripped 2 bases from V and 0 bases from J, with 17 bases between. Germline CDR1 and CDR2: KGHSH and LQKENI. The CDR3 spans 18 residues.

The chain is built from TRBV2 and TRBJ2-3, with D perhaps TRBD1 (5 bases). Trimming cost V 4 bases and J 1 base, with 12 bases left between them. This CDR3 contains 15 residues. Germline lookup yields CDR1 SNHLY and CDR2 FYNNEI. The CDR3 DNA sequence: TGTGCCAGCAGTGCGAGGCAGGGCGGCACAGATACGCAGTATTTT. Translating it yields CASSARQGGTDTQYF.

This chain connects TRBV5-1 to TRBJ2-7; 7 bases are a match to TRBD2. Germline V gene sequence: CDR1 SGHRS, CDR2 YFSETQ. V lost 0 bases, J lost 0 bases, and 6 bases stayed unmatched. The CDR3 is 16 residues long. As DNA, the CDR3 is TGCGCCAGCAGCTTGGCTACGGGGGGAAGCTCCTACGAGCAGTACTTC. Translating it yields CASSLATGGSSYEQYF.

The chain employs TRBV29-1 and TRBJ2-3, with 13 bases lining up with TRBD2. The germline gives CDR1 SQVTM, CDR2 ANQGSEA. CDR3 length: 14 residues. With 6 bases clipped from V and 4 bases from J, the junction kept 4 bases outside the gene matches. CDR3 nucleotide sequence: TGCAGCGTCGGACTAGCGGGAGTGTCAGATACGCAGTATTTT. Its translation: CSVGLAGVSDTQYF.

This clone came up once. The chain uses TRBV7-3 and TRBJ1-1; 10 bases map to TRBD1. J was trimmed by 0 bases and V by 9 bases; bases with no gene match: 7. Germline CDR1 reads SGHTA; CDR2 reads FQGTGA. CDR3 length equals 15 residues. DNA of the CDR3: TGTGCCAGTGCGTGGGGACAGGGGATGAACACTGAAGCTTTCTTT. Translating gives CASAWGQGMNTEAFF.

The CDR3 reads CASSYLRGGNYNEQFF. The CDR3 DNA reads TGTGCCAGCAGTTACCTCCGGGGGGGTAATTACAATGAGCAGTTCTTC. V and J are TRBV6-5 and TRBJ2-1; TRBD2 matches at 8 bases. Germline CDR1 reads MNHEY; CDR2 reads SVGAGI. The CDR3 consists of 16 residues. V trimming: 2 bases; J trimming: 4 bases; junction bases outside the gene matches: 7.

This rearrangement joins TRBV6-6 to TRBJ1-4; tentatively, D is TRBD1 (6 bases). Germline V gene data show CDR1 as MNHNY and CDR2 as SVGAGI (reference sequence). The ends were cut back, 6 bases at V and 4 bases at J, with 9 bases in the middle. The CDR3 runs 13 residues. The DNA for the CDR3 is TGTGCCAGCAGGGACAGATATAATGAAAAACTGTTTTTT. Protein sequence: CASRDRYNEKLFF.

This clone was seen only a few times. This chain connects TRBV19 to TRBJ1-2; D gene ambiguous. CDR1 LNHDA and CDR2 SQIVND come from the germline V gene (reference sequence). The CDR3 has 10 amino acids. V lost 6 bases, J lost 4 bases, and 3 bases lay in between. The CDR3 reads CASRLYGYTF. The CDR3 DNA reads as TGTGCCAGTAGACTCTATGGCTACACCTTC.

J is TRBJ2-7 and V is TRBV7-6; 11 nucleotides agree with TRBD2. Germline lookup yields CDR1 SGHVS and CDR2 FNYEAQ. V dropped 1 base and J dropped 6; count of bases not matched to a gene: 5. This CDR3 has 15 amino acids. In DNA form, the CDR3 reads TGTGCCAGCAGCTTAGTTGCTAGCGGGAGGCTCGAGCAGTACTTC. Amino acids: CASSLVASGRLEQYF. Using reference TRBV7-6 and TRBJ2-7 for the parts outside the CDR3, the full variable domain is GAGVSQSPRYKVTKRGQDVALRCDPISGHVSLYWYRQALGQGPEFLTYFNYEAQQDKSGLPNDRFSAERPEGSISTLTIQRTEQRDSAMYRCASSLVASGRLEQYFGPGTRLTVT.

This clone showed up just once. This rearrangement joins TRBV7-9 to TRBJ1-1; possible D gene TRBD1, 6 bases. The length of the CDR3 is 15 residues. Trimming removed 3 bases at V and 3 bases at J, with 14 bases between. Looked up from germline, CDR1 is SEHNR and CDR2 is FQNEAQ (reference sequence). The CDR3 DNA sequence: TGTGCCAGCAGCTTGGCAGGGGCCGGGGACACTGAAGCTTTCTTT. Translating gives CASSLAGAGDTEAFF.

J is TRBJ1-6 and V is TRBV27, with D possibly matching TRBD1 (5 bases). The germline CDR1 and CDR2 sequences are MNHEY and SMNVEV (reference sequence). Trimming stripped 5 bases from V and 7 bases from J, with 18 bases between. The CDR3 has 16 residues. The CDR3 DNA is TGTGCCAGCAGTCGGCACCAACAAAGGGGCAATTCACCCCTCCACTTT. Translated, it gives CASSRHQQRGNSPLHF.

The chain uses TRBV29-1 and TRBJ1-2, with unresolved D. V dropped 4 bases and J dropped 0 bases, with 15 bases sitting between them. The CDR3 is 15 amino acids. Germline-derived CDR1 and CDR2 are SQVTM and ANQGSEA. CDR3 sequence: CSVGLGQNTNYGYTF. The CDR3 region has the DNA TGCAGCGTTGGGTTGGGCCAAAATACTAACTATGGCTACACCTTC.

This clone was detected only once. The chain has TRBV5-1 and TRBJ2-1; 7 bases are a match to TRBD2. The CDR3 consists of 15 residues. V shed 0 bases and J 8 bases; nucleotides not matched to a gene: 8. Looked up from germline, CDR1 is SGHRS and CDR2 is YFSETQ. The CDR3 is CASSLGGLEYHEQFF. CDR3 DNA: TGCGCCAGCAGCTTGGGTGGACTAGAGTATCATGAGCAGTTCTTC.

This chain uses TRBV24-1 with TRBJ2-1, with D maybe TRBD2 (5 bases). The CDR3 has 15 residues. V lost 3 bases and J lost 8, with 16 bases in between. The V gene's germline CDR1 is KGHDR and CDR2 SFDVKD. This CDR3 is CATSDLTRAGYEQFF. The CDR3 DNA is TGTGCCACCAGTGATCTAACGCGCGCGGGTTATGAGCAGTTCTTC.

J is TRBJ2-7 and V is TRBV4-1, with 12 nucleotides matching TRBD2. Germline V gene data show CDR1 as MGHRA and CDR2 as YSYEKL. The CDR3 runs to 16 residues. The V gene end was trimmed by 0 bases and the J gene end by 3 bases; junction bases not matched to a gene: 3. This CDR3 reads CASSQDATSGSYEQYF. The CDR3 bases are TGCGCCAGCAGCCAAGACGCGACTAGCGGGAGCTACGAGCAGTACTTC.

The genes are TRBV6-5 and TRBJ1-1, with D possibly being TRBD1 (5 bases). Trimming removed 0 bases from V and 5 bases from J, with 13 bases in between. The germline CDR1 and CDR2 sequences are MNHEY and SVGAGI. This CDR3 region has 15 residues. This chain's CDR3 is CASSYSARVGTEAFF. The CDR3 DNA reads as TGTGCCAGCAGTTACTCAGCCAGGGTCGGTACTGAAGCTTTCTTT.

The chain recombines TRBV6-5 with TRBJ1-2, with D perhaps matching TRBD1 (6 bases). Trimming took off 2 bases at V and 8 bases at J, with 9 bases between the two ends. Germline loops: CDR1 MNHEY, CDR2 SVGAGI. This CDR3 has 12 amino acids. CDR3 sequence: CASSYPGQGYTF. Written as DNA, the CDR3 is TGTGCCAGCAGTTACCCGGGACAAGGCTACACCTTC.